One sample yielded the 22 T cell receptor beta chains listed below, sequenced in a study of radiation and T cells in renal cell carcinoma. Clones were sequenced by immunoSEQ multiplex PCR, and TCRdb holds only the in-frame ones, with some missing. The repertoire consists of over 45,000 clones, with 65% to 80% occurring once and the leading ten covering 6% to 9.5%. Time point given: baseline pretreatment blood. Noted treatment: 15 Gy SBRT to primary tumor, nephrectomy 4 weeks later. The material was blood, obtained from a patient whose treatment included radiotherapy and nephrectomy. All receptors derive from a man in his fifties or sixties with renal cell carcinoma.

The chain links TRBV6-1 to TRBJ2-1; 7 bases are shared with TRBD2. Germline CDR1 MNHNS, CDR2 SASEGT. The V segment lost 6 bases and the J segment 0 bases; nucleotides outside the gene matches: 5. The CDR3 is made up of 15 amino acids. Here the CDR3 DNA reads TGTGCCAGCAGGCTACTAGCGAACTCCTACAATGAGCAGTTCTTC. Translating it yields CASRLLANSYNEQFF.

The gene calls are TRBV27 and TRBJ2-2, with D tentatively TRBD2 (5 bases). V was shortened by 2 bases and J by 4 bases, with 5 bases between the two germline ends. Germline assignment: CDR1 MNHEY and CDR2 SMNVEV (reference sequence). CDR3 length: 13 residues. This chain's CDR3 is CASSLGGTGELFF. The CDR3 nucleotides are TGTGCCAGCAGTTTAGGAGGCACCGGGGAGCTGTTTTTT.

This rearrangement joins TRBV18 to TRBJ1-1, with 7 bases that match TRBD1. J gave up 0 bases and V 5 bases, and 9 bases lay outside the gene matches. CDR3 size: 16 residues. Germline V CDR1 and CDR2: KGHSH, LQKENI. CDR3 loop: CASSREQGSMNTEAFF. The CDR3 DNA sequence: TGTGCCAGCTCAAGGGAACAGGGGTCGATGAACACTGAAGCTTTCTTT.

The chain couples TRBV21-1 to TRBJ2-4; TRBD1 is taken as the D call from the table, unchecked against the DNA. TRBV21-1 is recorded as a pseudogene. CDR3 size: 17 residues. The CDR3 spells CASSKVGARLAKNIQYF. The CDR3 DNA reads as TGTGCCAGCAGCAAAGTGGGCGCTCGTCTAGCCAAAAACATTCAGTACTTC.

This clone was found a few times. The rearrangement uses TRBV30 and TRBJ1-2; D might be TRBD1 (5 bases). Trimming removed 2 bases from V and 2 bases from J, with 12 bases in between. This CDR3 contains 14 residues. Germline lookup yields CDR1 GTSNPN and CDR2 SVGIG (reference sequence). The CDR3 loop is CAWSKGRTNYGYTF. CDR3 DNA: TGTGCCTGGAGTAAGGGCAGGACAAACTATGGCTACACCTTC.

The rearrangement joins TRBV9 to TRBJ2-7, with a weak D call TRBD1 (6 bases). The V end lost 2 bases, the J end lost 3 bases, and 15 bases lay between the germline ends. This CDR3 region has 15 residues. The germline gives CDR1 SGDLS, CDR2 YYNGEE. The CDR3 loop is CASSVLAGAIYEQYF. In nucleotides, the CDR3 is TGTGCCAGCAGCGTCTTGGCAGGGGCAATCTACGAGCAGTACTTC.

This sequence joins TRBV20-1 and TRBJ2-5; TRBD1 or TRBD2 may be the D gene (5 bases each). The CDR3 loop spans 11 amino acids. Germline lookup yields CDR1 DFQATT and CDR2 SNEGSKA (reference sequence). Between the trimmed V and J ends, which lost 5 bases and 4 bases, there was a span of 8 bases. The CDR3: CSAEGLETQYF. CDR3 coding DNA: TGCAGTGCTGAGGGGCTAGAGACCCAGTACTTC.

The gene calls are TRBV21-1 and TRBJ1-5. TRBV21-1 is a pseudogene. CDR3 size: 17 residues. CDR3 in amino acids: CASSKRPGGNSNQPQHF. The CDR3 nucleotides read TGTGCCAGCAGCAAACGCCCGGGGGGAAATAGCAATCAGCCCCAGCATTTT.

The V gene is TRBV11-2, the J gene TRBJ1-5, with no clear D. Deletions cut 2 bases from V and 4 bases from J, with 6 bases between. This CDR3 has 13 residues. Per the germline V gene, CDR1 is SGHAT and CDR2 is FQNNGV. The CDR3 nucleotides read TGTGCCAGCAGCTTACAGGCAAATCAGCCCCAGCATTTT. The encoded protein is CASSLQANQPQHF. Based on the CDR3 plus reference TRBV11-2 and TRBJ1-5, the full variable domain is EAGVAQSPRYKIIEKRQSVAFWCNPISGHATLYWYQQILGQGPKLLIQFQNNGVVDDSQLPKDRFSAERLKGVDSTLKIQPAKLEDSAVYLCASSLQANQPQHFGDGTRLSIL.

This chain connects TRBV7-8 to TRBJ2-2; 7 bases line up with TRBD2. The V segment lost 2 bases and the J segment 6 bases; nucleotides outside the gene matches: 6. The length of the CDR3 is 15 residues. Germline CDR1 SGHVS, CDR2 FQNEAQ. The CDR3 loop is CASSLRRELAGELFF. In nucleotides, the CDR3 is TGTGCCAGCAGCTTAAGGCGGGAGCTTGCCGGGGAGCTGTTTTTT.

The V call is TRBV5-8, the J call TRBJ1-3; no clear D. The length of the CDR3 is 13 residues. The germline V gene encodes CDR1 SGHTS and CDR2 YDEGEE. Trimming cost V 4 bases and J 4 bases, with 9 bases left between them. CDR3 coding DNA: TGTGCCAGCAGCCGTCGTCCGGGAAACACCATATATTTT. This gives the protein CASSRRPGNTIYF.

The chain combines TRBV19 with TRBJ1-1; D is possibly TRBD1 (6 bases). V lost 4 bases, J lost 14 bases, and 23 bases lay in between. The germline CDR1 and CDR2 sequences are LNHDA and SQIVND (reference sequence). This CDR3 has 14 amino acids. CDR3 bases: TGTGCCAGTAGTACGCCGTTGATAGGCAGGGGATCCTTCTTT. Its translation: CASSTPLIGRGSFF.

CDR3 in amino acids: CAISARMGGTNTGELFF. The DNA for the CDR3 is TGTGCCATCAGTGCCCGGATGGGCGGGACGAACACCGGGGAGCTGTTTTTT. The rearrangement joins TRBV10-3 to TRBJ2-2; D possibly corresponds to TRBD2 (6 bases). The germline gives CDR1 ENHRY, CDR2 SYGVKD. This CDR3 spans 17 amino acids. The V end lost 4 bases, the J end lost 0 bases, and 15 bases lay between the germline ends.

Here the CDR3 reads CASAGQINSPLHF. CDR3 sequence (DNA): TGCGCCAGTGCGGGACAGATTAATTCACCCCTCCACTTT. The chain links TRBV10-2 to TRBJ1-6; 7 bases line up with TRBD1. Unmatched junction bases numbered 5, after V lost 9 bases and J lost 6 bases. The germline V gene encodes CDR1 WSHSY and CDR2 SAAADI. The CDR3 consists of 13 residues.

The CDR3 sequence: CASSMGQANEKLFF. As DNA, the CDR3 is TGTGCCAGTAGTATGGGACAGGCGAATGAAAAACTGTTTTTT. The gene calls are TRBV19 and TRBJ1-4, with 8 bases fitting TRBD1. The CDR3 consists of 14 residues. Trimming cost V 3 bases and J 5 bases; bases outside gene matches: 2. Per the germline V gene, CDR1 is LNHDA and CDR2 is SQIVND (reference sequence).

This CDR3 reads CASSLWDYHNEQFF. In nucleotides, the CDR3 is TGTGCCAGCAGCCTCTGGGACTACCACAATGAGCAGTTCTTC. The rearrangement joins TRBV14 to TRBJ2-1, with 7 positions matching TRBD2. Germline V gives CDR1 SGHDN, CDR2 FVKESK. With 4 bases clipped from V and 5 bases from J, the junction kept 5 bases outside the gene matches. CDR3 length equals 14 residues.

This clone occurred once. V and J are TRBV11-3 and TRBJ1-2, with D unclear. Trimming removed 6 bases from V and 6 bases from J, with 14 bases in between. This CDR3 comprises 13 residues. Germline V gene data show CDR1 as SGHNT and CDR2 as YENEEA. CDR3 coding DNA: TGTGCCAGCAGAGGACGGGCCGGCGATGGCTACACCTTC. Its translation: CASRGRAGDGYTF.

This clone has more than one count but fewer than ten. The CDR3 nucleotides are TGTGCCAGTAGTATTCAAGGAAACACCGGGGAGCTGTTTTTT. As protein: CASSIQGNTGELFF. The V and J genes are TRBV19 and TRBJ2-2; D uncertain. Germline CDR1 and CDR2: LNHDA and SQIVND (reference sequence). This CDR3 comprises 14 residues. Trimming took 3 bases from V and 2 from J, leaving 7 bases between them.

This chain uses TRBV2 with TRBJ1-4; unclear D gene. The V gene's germline CDR1 is SNHLY and CDR2 FYNNEI. CDR3 size: 15 residues. Trimming took off 6 bases at V and 4 bases at J, with 15 bases between the two ends. CDR3: CASRPRELLNEKLFF. DNA for the CDR3: TGTGCCAGCAGGCCCCGGGAGCTCCTTAATGAAAAACTGTTTTTT.

A single count supports this clone. The rearrangement uses TRBV6-6 and TRBJ1-3; D remains ambiguous. CDR3 length equals 15 residues. Trimming shortened V by 0 bases and J by 0 bases, and 6 bases separated the two germline ends. Germline V CDR1 and CDR2: MNHNY, SVGAGI (reference sequence). CDR3 residues: CASSYSDRSGNTIYF. DNA for the CDR3: TGTGCCAGCAGTTACTCGGACCGCTCTGGAAACACCATATATTTT.

As DNA, the CDR3 is TGTGCCAGCGGGTATTCTGGAAACACCATATATTTT. This sequence encodes CASGYSGNTIYF. The rearrangement uses TRBV6-5 and TRBJ1-3; D is ambiguous. V was trimmed by 8 bases and J by 1 base, leaving 6 bases between them. CDR3 length: 12 residues. Germline V gene data show CDR1 as MNHEY and CDR2 as SVGAGI.

The CDR3 DNA sequence: TGTGCCAGCAGCTACCTGTCGGGGGAACGGCAGTTCTTC. The encoded protein is CASSYLSGERQFF. The chain has TRBV7-9 and TRBJ2-1; D might be TRBD2 (6 bases). V was clipped by 4 bases and J by 12 bases, with 16 bases between them. The CDR3 spans 13 residues. Germline V lookup: CDR1 SEHNR, CDR2 FQNEAQ (reference sequence).